This T cell receptor (beta chain) was recorded in a study of blood T cell repertoires in COVID-19. From germline, CDR1 is SGDLS and CDR2 YYNGEE. The CDR3 length is 20 residues. V trimming: 0 bases; J trimming: 2 bases; junction bases outside the gene matches: 9. Repertoires were generated with immunoSEQ multiplex PCR, while TCRdb's copy carries only in-frame clones and drops some. This sample carries approximately 200,000 clones, 85% to 90% of them seen once, and the ten largest clones take 1.2%. The sequence was collected from a young man who had recovered from COVID-19. What was sequenced was PBMCs or T cells enriched from blood (not recorded which). V gene TRBV9 combines with J gene TRBJ2-6; 12 nucleotides agree with TRBD2. CDR3 region: CASSVGSKASGGAGANVLTF. The CDR3 DNA sequence: TGTGCCAGCAGCGTAGGGTCGAAGGCTAGCGGGGGGGCTGGGGCCAACGTCCTGACTTTC.